The text below deals with one T cell receptor beta chain. Its specificity is unknown. CDR1 and CDR2 from the germline V gene are PRHDT and FYEKMQ (reference sequence). V dropped 5 bases and J dropped 0 bases, with 14 bases sitting between them. This CDR3 comprises 16 residues. PCR was performed using 60 Vbeta and 13 Jbeta primers. Sequenced by immunoSEQ multiplex PCR; TCRdb stores in-frame clones only, minus some. The sample shows around 80,000 clones, and 4% to 5.5% sits with its ten largest clones. This sample was taken from a study of cytomegalovirus exposure and HLA in healthy donors. Study-level findings and limits: Later analysis identified 15,000 to 20,000 TCR beta sequences associated with HLA alleles, using a false discovery rate threshold of 0.05.

This sequence originates from a man aged 40-55 years in good health and CMV-seronegative. The chain uses TRBV13 and TRBJ1-3; tentatively, D is TRBD1 (5 bases). The sample taken for sequencing was PBMCs. Here the CDR3 DNA reads TGTGCCAGCAGCCCCGGGGGACGGACCTCTGGAAACACCATATATTTT. Translating gives CASSPGGRTSGNTIYF.